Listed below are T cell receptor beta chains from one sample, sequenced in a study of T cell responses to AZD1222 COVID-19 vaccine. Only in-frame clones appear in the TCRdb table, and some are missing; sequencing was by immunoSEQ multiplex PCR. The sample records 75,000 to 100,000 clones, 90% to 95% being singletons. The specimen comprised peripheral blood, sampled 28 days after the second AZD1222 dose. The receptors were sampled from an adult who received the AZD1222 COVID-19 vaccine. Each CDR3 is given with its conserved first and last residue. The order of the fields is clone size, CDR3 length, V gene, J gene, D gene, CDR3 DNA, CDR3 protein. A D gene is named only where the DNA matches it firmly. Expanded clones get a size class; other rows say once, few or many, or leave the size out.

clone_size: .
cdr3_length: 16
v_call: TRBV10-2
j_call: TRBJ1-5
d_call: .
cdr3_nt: TGCGCCAGCAGTGAGGGGTGGTGGGGGCAAGGACAGCCCCAGCATTTT
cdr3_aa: CASSEGWWGQGQPQHF

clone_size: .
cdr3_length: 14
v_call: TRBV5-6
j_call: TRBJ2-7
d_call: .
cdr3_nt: TGTGCCAGCAGCTGGGATGGTTTCTCCTACGAGCAGTACTTC
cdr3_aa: CASSWDGFSYEQYF

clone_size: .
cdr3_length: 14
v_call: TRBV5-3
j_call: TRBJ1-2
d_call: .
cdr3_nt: TGTGCCAGAAGCTTTGCCGGGAAAGACTATGGCTACACCTTC
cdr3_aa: CARSFAGKDYGYTF

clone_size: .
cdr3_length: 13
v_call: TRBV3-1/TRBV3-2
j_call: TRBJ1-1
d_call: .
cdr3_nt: TGTGCCAGCAGCCAAGGGTTCGGCACTGAAGCTTTCTTT
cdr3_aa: CASSQGFGTEAFF

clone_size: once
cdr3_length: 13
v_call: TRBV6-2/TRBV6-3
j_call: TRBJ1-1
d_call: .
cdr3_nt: TGTGCCAGCAGTTACGCGGAGGCCGTTCGAGTGGGGTTT
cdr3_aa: CASSYAEAVRVGF

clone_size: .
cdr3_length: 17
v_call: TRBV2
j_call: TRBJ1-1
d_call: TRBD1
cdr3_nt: TGTGCCAGCAGGCCCCACAGGGGCACTACGATGAACACTGAAGCTTTCTTT
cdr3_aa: CASRPHRGTTMNTEAFF

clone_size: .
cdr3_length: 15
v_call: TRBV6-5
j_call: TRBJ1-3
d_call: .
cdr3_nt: TGTGCCACCCACTTAGGGGGACACTCTGGAAACACCATATATTTT
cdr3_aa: CATHLGGHSGNTIYF

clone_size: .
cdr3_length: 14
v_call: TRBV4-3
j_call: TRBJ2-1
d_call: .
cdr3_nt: TGCGCCAGCAGCCAAGAGGGGATGGACAATGAGCAGTTCTTC
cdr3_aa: CASSQEGMDNEQFF

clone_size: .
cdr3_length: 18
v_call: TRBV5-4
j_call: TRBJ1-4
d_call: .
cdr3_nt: TGTGCCAGCAGCTTGGGTATAAGGCGGGGGAGATCTAATGAAAAACTGTTTTTT
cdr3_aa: CASSLGIRRGRSNEKLFF

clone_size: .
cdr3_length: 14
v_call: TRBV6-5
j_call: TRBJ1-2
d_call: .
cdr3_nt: TGTGCCAGCAGTACAATTCCCGGAAACTATGGCTACACCTTC
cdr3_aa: CASSTIPGNYGYTF

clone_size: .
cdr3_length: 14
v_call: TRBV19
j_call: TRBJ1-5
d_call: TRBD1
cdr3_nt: TGTGCCAGTAGTCCACGACAGGGGTATCAGCCCCAGCATTTT
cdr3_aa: CASSPRQGYQPQHF

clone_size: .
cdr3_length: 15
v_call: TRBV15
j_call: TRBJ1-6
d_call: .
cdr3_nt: TGTGCCACCAGCCTCTTAAGGCAGCCAAATTCACCCCTCCACTTT
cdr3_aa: CATSLLRQPNSPLHF

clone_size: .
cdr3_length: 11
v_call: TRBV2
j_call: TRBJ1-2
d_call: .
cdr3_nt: TGTGCCAGCGCCCCGGAGGGTGGCTACACCTTC
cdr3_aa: CASAPEGGYTF

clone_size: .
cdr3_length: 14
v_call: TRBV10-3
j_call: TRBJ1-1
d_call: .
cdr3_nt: TGTGCCATCAGTGAACGGGAGACGAACACTGAAGCTTTCTTT
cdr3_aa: CAISERETNTEAFF

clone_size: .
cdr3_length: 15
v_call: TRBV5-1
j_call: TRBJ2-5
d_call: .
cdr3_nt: TGCGCCAGCAGCTTGGGGACTACGGCCGGGGAGACCCAGTACTTC
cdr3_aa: CASSLGTTAGETQYF

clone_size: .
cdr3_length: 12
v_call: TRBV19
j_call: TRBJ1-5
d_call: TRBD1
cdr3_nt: TGTGCCAGCGGACAGGGGAATCAGCCCCAGCATTTT
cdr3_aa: CASGQGNQPQHF

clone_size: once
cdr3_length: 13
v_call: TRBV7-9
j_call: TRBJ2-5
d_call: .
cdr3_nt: TGTGCCAGCCGAGGACCAGGGGAAGAGACCCAGTACTTC
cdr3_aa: CASRGPGEETQYF

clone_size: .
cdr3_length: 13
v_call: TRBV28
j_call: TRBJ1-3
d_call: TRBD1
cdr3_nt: TGTGCCAGCATGACAGGGCCTGGAAACACCATATATTTT
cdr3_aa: CASMTGPGNTIYF

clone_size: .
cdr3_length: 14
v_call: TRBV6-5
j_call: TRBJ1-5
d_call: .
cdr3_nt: TGTGCCTCCACTAAGTCCAGGGGTTCACAGCCCCAGCATTTT
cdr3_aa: CASTKSRGSQPQHF

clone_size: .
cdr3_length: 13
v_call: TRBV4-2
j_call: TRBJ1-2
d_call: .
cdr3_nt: TGTGCCAGCAGCCAGCCGGATAACTATGGCTACACCTTC
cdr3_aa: CASSQPDNYGYTF

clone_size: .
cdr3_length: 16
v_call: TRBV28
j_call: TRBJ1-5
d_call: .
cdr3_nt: TGTGCCAGCAGTATCAGGGGTTTGCGTATTGATCAGCCCCAGCATTTT
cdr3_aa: CASSIRGLRIDQPQHF

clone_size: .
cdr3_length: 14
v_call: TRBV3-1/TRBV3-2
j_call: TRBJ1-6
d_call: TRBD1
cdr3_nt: TGTGCCAGCAGCCAAGCAGGGGGTAATTCACCCCTCCACTTT
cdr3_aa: CASSQAGGNSPLHF

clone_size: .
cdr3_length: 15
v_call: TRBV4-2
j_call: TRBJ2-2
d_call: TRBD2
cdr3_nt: TGTGCCAGCAGCCAAGATCGGGGGGGCCCCGGGGAGCTGTTTTTT
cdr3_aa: CASSQDRGGPGELFF

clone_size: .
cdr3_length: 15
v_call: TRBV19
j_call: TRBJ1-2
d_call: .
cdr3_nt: TGTGCCAGTAGTATAGCTGGGACTGATAACTATGGCTACACCTTC
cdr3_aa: CASSIAGTDNYGYTF

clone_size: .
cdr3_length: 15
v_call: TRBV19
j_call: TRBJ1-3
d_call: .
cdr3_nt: TGTGCCAGTAGCAACAGGGAGAGCTCTGGAAACACCATATATTTT
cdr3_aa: CASSNRESSGNTIYF

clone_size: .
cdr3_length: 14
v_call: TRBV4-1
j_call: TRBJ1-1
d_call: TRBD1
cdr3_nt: TGCGCCAGCAGCCAAGAAGCTGCGACAGGGAGAGCTTTCTTT
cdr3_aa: CASSQEAATGRAFF

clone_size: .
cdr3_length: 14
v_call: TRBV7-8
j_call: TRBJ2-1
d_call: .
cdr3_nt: TGTGCCAGCAGCTTAAAGGGCTCCTACAATGAGCAGTTCTTC
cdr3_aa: CASSLKGSYNEQFF

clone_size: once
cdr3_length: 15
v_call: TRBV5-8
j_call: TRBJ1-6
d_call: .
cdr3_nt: TGTGCCAGCAGCCCCGCCCAGGGTTATAATTCACCCCTCCACTTT
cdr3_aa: CASSPAQGYNSPLHF

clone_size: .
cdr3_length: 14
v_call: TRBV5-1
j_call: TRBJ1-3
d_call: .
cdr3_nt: TGCGCCAGCAGCTTTGGTAGACAGCGGGACACCATATATTTT
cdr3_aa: CASSFGRQRDTIYF

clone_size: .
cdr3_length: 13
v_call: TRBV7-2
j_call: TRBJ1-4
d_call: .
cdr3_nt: TGTGCCAGCAGTCCCCCGGCTAATGAAAAACTGTTTTTT
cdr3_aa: CASSPPANEKLFF

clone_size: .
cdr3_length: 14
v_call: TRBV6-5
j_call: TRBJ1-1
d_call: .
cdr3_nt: TGTGCCAGCACCCCCACAGGGTCGAGCACTGAAGCTTTCTTT
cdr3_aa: CASTPTGSSTEAFF

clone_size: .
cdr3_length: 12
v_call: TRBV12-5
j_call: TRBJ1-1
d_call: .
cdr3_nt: TGTGCTAGTGGTTCCCCGGGTCGGGAAGCTTTCTTT
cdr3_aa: CASGSPGREAFF

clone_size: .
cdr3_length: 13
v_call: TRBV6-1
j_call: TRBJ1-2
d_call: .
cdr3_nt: TGTGCCAGCAGTGAAGGAACGTACTATGGCTACACCTTC
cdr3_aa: CASSEGTYYGYTF

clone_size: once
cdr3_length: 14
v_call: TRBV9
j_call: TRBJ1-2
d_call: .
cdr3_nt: TGTGCCAGCAGCGTAGGCTCAGGGTCCTATGGCTACACCTTC
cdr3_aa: CASSVGSGSYGYTF

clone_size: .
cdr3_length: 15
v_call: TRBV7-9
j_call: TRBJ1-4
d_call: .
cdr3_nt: TGTGCCAGCAGCTTAGCGTTGCCAGGGTGGGAAAAACTGTTTTTT
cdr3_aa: CASSLALPGWEKLFF

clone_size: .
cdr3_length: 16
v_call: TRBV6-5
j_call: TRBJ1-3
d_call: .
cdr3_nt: TGTGCCAGCAGTTACTCGGTCCCAACGGAAGGAAACACCATATATTTT
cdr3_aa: CASSYSVPTEGNTIYF

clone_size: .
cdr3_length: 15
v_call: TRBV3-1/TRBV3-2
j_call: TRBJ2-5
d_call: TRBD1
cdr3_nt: TGTGCCAGCAGCCTTAGGACAGGGGAGGTAGAGACCCAGTACTTC
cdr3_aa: CASSLRTGEVETQYF

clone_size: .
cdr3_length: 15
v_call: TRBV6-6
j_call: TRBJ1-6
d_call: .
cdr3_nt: TGTGCCAGCAGTTACTCGAAGGGACATAATTCACCCCTCCACTTT
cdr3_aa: CASSYSKGHNSPLHF

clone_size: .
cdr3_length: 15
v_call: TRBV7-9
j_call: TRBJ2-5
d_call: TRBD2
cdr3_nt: TGTGCCAGCAGCTTAGGAGGGGCGGGAGGAGAGACCCAGTACTTC
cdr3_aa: CASSLGGAGGETQYF

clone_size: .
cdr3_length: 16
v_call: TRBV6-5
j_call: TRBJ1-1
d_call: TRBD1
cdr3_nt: TGTGCCAGCAGTTATGACAGGGTGAGGGGAAACACTGAAGCTTTCTTT
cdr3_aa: CASSYDRVRGNTEAFF

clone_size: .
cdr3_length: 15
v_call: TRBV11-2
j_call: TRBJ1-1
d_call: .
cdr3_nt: TGTGCCAGCAGCTCAAGACAGCTGATGAACACTGAAGCTTTCTTT
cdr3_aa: CASSSRQLMNTEAFF

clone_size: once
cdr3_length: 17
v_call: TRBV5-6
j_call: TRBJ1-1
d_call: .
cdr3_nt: TGTGCCAGCAGCTTGCCGGGTTTAGGGAGACAGAACACTGAAGCTTTCTTT
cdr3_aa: CASSLPGLGRQNTEAFF

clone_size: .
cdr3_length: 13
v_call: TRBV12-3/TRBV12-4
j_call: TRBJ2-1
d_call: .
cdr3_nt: TGTGCCAGCAGTCCCGGGACACCCTCGGAGCAGTTCTTC
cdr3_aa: CASSPGTPSEQFF

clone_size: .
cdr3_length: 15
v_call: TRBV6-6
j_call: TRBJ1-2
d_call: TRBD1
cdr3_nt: TGTGCCAGCAGACTCCCCGGGACAGGGAACTATGGCTACACCTTC
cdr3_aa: CASRLPGTGNYGYTF

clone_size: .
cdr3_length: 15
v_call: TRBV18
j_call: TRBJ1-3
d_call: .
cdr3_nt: TGTGCCAGCTCCCTCGACCTGAGCTCTGGAAACACCATATATTTT
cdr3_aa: CASSLDLSSGNTIYF

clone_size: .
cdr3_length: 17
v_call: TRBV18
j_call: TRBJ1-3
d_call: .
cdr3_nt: TGTGCCAGCTCACCACCTGGGGTAACCAGCTCTGGAAACACCATATATTTT
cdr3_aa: CASSPPGVTSSGNTIYF

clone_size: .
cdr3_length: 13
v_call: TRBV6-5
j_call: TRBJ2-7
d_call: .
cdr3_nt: TGTGCCAGCAAGACACTCGACAGGAACGAGCAGTACTTC
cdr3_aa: CASKTLDRNEQYF

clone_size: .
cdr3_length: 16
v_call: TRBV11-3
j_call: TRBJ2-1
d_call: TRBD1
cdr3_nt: TGTGCCAGCAGCTTAGGTACAGGGGGCCGTTACAATGAGCAGTTCTTC
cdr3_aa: CASSLGTGGRYNEQFF

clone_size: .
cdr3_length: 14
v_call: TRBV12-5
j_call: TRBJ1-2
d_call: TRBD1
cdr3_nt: TGTGCTAGTGGTTTGACAGGGGGGCTAGATGGCTACACCTTC
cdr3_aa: CASGLTGGLDGYTF

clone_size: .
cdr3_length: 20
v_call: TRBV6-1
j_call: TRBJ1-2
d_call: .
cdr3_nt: TGTGCCAGCAGTGACGCCATCCATAATCGGGGGGGACCACGGGACTATGGCTACACCTTC
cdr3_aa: CASSDAIHNRGGPRDYGYTF

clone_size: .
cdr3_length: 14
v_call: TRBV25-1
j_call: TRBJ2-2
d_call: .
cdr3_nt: TGTGCCAGCAGTGACGATGTGAGCACCGGGGAGCTGTTTTTT
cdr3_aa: CASSDDVSTGELFF

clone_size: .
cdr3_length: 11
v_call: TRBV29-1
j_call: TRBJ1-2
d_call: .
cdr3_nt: TGCAGCGTTGCGGGAAACTATGGCTACACCTTC
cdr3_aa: CSVAGNYGYTF

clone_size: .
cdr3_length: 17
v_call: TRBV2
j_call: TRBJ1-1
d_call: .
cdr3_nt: TGTGCCAGCAGTCGTCAAGCCACGGCAGGGATGAACACTGAAGCTTTCTTT
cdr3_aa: CASSRQATAGMNTEAFF

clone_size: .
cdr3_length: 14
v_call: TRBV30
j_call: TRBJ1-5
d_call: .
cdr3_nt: TGTGCCTGGAGTACGGCAGTAATAAATCAGCCCCAGCATTTT
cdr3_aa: CAWSTAVINQPQHF

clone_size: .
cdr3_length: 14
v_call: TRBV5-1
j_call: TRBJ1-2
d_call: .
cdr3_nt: TGCGCCAGCAGCTTGGGGACAGCATCCAGGGGCTACACCTTC
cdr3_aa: CASSLGTASRGYTF

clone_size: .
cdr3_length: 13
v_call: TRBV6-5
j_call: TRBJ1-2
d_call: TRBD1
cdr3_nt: TGTGCCAGCAGGGGACAGGGGGCAGAGGGCTACACCTTC
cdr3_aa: CASRGQGAEGYTF